Reported below is one T cell receptor (beta chain). This clonotype is judged medium-sized (0.01 to 0.1%). The antigen it binds to is not known. No base-level quality is on record; no much larger clone is a single base apart. The data were obtained in a study of CD8 T cells in ankylosing spondylitis listed by TCRdb under 2017. Background on the whole study: The study profiled T cell receptor beta repertoires in healthy donors and ankylosing spondylitis patients to find disease-linked TCR variants. The full study cohort comprised 25 ankylosing spondylitis patients and 85 to 120 healthy donors. Peripheral blood samples were taken, and synovial fluid was additionally collected from ankylosing spondylitis patients.

General findings and caveats noted by the study authors: A TCR beta motif of several highly homologous amino acid variants appeared characteristic of blood from ankylosing spondylitis patients. Some of the motif variants had been reported before in the synovial fluid and blood of reactive arthritis patients, a finding that suggests common disease-initiation mechanisms. The disease-linked clones were reported as significantly enriched in matched synovial fluid samples from ankylosing spondylitis patients. In peripheral blood, the disease-linked clones were found at relatively low frequencies and had a CD8+ phenotype.

The germline V gene gives CDR1 as SQVTM and CDR2 as ANQGSEA. From its cysteine to its phenylalanine, the CDR3 spans 14 amino acids. Of all the DNA, just the CDR3 is kept, 42 bases in frame from base 1. The V end loses 1 base and the J end loses 7 bases, and a stretch of 16 bases separates them. This sample was sequenced with an Illumina HiSeq 2500. TCR beta libraries were prepared by quantitative 5'-RACE with molecular barcodes. On the authors' methods: A new computational method, built on a probabilistic model of VDJ rearrangement, was used to identify disease-linked TCR variants. TCRdb reran the public reads through fastp at Q25 and MiXCR, keeping productive beta chains. For every CDR3 protein sequence, its rows merge into one entry that carries the most common genes and DNA. These V and J calls are TCRdb output, not the study's own analysis. Counted in this sample were 300,000 to 350,000 distinct CDR3 sequences; around 21% of them appeared once. The biggest ten clones account for roughly 3.6% of the sample.

Sequencing used blood, either unsorted or a sorted T cell fraction (not recorded which). This chain is built from TRBV29-1 and TRBJ1-2, with the D gene not clear enough to name. This TCR was recovered from a female donor with ankylosing spondylitis or in good health (not recorded which). The CDR3 protein is CSVEVAEYVGGYTF. The DNA reads as follows: TGCAGCGTTGAAGTGGCGGAATATGTTGGTGGCTACACCTTC.